This is a list of T cell receptor beta chains from one sample in a study of Graves' ophthalmopathy and Graves' hyperthyroidism. TCRdb processed the multiplex PCR reads anew with MiXCR; each CDR3 protein has one entry. The data hold about 400,000 distinct CDR3 sequences, with 15% to 20% observed a single time. The sequenced material came from peripheral blood. The source of these receptors is a woman between 18 and 30 years old with Graves' ophthalmopathy. CDR3s include the opening cysteine and the closing phenylalanine or tryptophan. A D gene is named only where the DNA matches it firmly. Some rows have no size entry. The others give once, few or many, or a class for an expanded clone.

D gene	J gene	clone size	V gene	CDR3 DNA	CDR3 protein
.	TRBJ1-3	few	TRBV5-6	TGTGCCAGCAGCTTGACAGAGGGGCTCTCTGGAAACACCATATATTTT	CASSLTEGLSGNTIYF
.	TRBJ2-5	.	TRBV28	TGTGCCAGCAGTTTCCGGACCGGTGCTCAAGAGACCCAGTACTTC	CASSFRTGAQETQYF
.	TRBJ1-1	many	TRBV7-2	TGTGCCAGCAGCTTAGCCCAACAGGTGAACACTGAAGCTTTCTTT	CASSLAQQVNTEAFF
TRBD2	TRBJ2-7	many	TRBV9	TGTGCCAGCAGCGTAGATGCGGGACTAGCGGCCGGCTACGAGCAGTACTTC	CASSVDAGLAAGYEQYF
TRBD2	TRBJ2-5	once	TRBV11-2	TGTGCCAGCAGCTTAGTTCCTTTATTGAGCGGGGGGGCTTCCCAGTACTTC	CASSLVPLLSGGASQYF
.	TRBJ2-7	.	TRBV6-1	TGTGCCAGCAGTGAACGGTTTGGACAGCGGGAGCAGTACTTC	CASSERFGQREQYF
TRBD1	TRBJ1-1	many	TRBV6-2/TRBV6-3	TGTGCCAGCAGTTCACAGGGGGCGGACACTGAAGCTTTCTTT	CASSSQGADTEAFF
.	TRBJ1-5	many	TRBV2	TGTGCCAGCAGTGAAGCGAACGGCAGAGGGTGGAATCAGCCCCAGCATTTT	CASSEANGRGWNQPQHF
.	TRBJ2-3	.	TRBV11-2	TGTGCCAGCAGCCCCGGGGGCGCAGATACGCAGTATTTT	CASSPGGADTQYF
.	TRBJ1-3	many	TRBV7-8	TGTGCCAGCAGCTTAGCAAGGGACGGGAGAAACACCATATATTTT	CASSLARDGRNTIYF
.	TRBJ1-6	many	TRBV7-2	TGTGCCAGCAGCTTCTCCCCAGGGAAGAATTCACCCCTCCACTTT	CASSFSPGKNSPLHF
.	TRBJ2-5	many	TRBV29-1	TGCAGCTTCGCCTGGGCAGTCCAAGAGACCCAGTACTTC	CSFAWAVQETQYF
.	TRBJ1-1	many	TRBV10-2	TGCGCCAGCAGGGGGGACACTGAAGCTTTCTTT	CASRGDTEAFF
.	TRBJ1-3	many	TRBV5-6	TGTGCCAGCAGCTTTACGGGGAGAACTGGAAACACCATATATTTT	CASSFTGRTGNTIYF
.	TRBJ2-7	many	TRBV28	TGTGCCAGCAGTTTAGGTTCCCTGGGTGGCTACGAGCAGTACTTC	CASSLGSLGGYEQYF
.	TRBJ2-5	many	TRBV18	TGTGCCAGCTCACCAGCATCGGGGGAGACCCAGTACTTC	CASSPASGETQYF
.	TRBJ1-5	.	TRBV6-5	TGTGCCAGCAGTTACTCGACAGAGCTGCCCCAGCATTTT	CASSYSTELPQHF
.	TRBJ2-2	.	TRBV7-9	TGTGCCATCCGGACAGCGGCCGGGGAGCTGTTTTTT	CAIRTAAGELFF
TRBD1	TRBJ2-5	many	TRBV15	TGTGCCACCAGCGCTGGGACAGGGGATTTCCAAGAGACCCAGTACTTC	CATSAGTGDFQETQYF
.	TRBJ2-7	many	TRBV28	TGTGCCAGCAGTTTTTCGTGGCAGGGCTCCTACGAGCAGTACTTC	CASSFSWQGSYEQYF
.	TRBJ2-4	.	TRBV5-1	TGCGCCAGCAGCTTGAATGTTCAGGGAGGCAAAAACATTCAGTACTTC	CASSLNVQGGKNIQYF
.	TRBJ2-7	many	TRBV5-1	TGTGCCAGCAGCTTAGCGCCCGGGAGCTCCTACGAGCAGTACTTC	CASSLAPGSSYEQYF
.	TRBJ2-7	many	TRBV4-1	TGCGCCAGCAGCCAAGGTTTAGGGCAGGGGAGCTCCTACGAGCAGTACTTC	CASSQGLGQGSSYEQYF
TRBD1	TRBJ1-1	many	TRBV9	TGTGCCAGCAGCGAGACAGGGTCGGACACTGAAGCTTTCTTT	CASSETGSDTEAFF
.	TRBJ2-7	many	TRBV27	TGTGCCAGCAGTCCAACCGGGACGGGTGGCTACGAGCAGTACTTC	CASSPTGTGGYEQYF
.	TRBJ1-5	many	TRBV6-5	TGTGCCAGCAGTTACGGGGAGAGCAATCAGCCCCAGCATTTT	CASSYGESNQPQHF
.	TRBJ2-7	few	TRBV6-5	TGTGCCAGCAGTTACTCCCTGCAGGCACCCGCATCGTACGAGCAGTACTTC	CASSYSLQAPASYEQYF
.	TRBJ2-5	many	TRBV7-2	TGTGCCAGCAGCTTAGAGAGAACGGAGACCCAGTACTTC	CASSLERTETQYF
TRBD2	TRBJ2-7	many	TRBV20-1	TGCAGTGCTAGAGGGACTAGCGGGGGGCGCTCCTACGAGCAGTACTTC	CSARGTSGGRSYEQYF
.	TRBJ2-2	many	TRBV6-2/TRBV6-3	TGTGCCAGCACCGCTCTACCCGGGCCAAAAACGTGGACCGGGGAGCTGTTTTTT	CASTALPGPKTWTGELFF
.	TRBJ1-6	.	TRBV12-3/TRBV12-4	TGTGCCAGCAGTCGCAGGGGTTCACCCCTCCACTTT	CASSRRGSPLHF
TRBD2	TRBJ2-7	many	TRBV5-1	TGCGCCAGCAGCTTGGCCGGGACTAACTCCTACGAGCAGTACTTC	CASSLAGTNSYEQYF
TRBD2	TRBJ2-5	.	TRBV7-8	TGTGCCAGCAGCACTTATAGCGGGAGCGGACAAGAGACCCAGTACTTC	CASSTYSGSGQETQYF
.	TRBJ1-3	many	TRBV4-2	TGTGCCAGCAGCCAATACGGCAGGCGTTACTCTGGAAACACCATATATTTT	CASSQYGRRYSGNTIYF
.	TRBJ2-7	.	TRBV7-2	TGTGCCAGCAGCCCCGTAGGGGGCTACGAGCAGTACTTC	CASSPVGGYEQYF
.	TRBJ1-1	.	TRBV30	TGTGCCTGGAGTGTAGGACCCTCTAATCGGGCAGAAGCTTTCTTT	CAWSVGPSNRAEAFF
.	TRBJ2-7	many	TRBV6-2/TRBV6-3	TGTGCCAGCAGCAACATATGGGACGGCTCCTACGAGCAGTACTTC	CASSNIWDGSYEQYF
TRBD1	TRBJ1-6	many	TRBV5-1	TGCGCCAGCAGCTTCTACAGGGGTCATTCACCCCTCCACTTT	CASSFYRGHSPLHF
.	TRBJ2-2	few	TRBV12-3/TRBV12-4	TGTGCCAGCAAACTCACTACGGGGGGGGAGCTGTTTTTT	CASKLTTGGELFF
TRBD2	TRBJ2-5	many	TRBV27	TGTGCCAGCAGTTTGGGCCCCCCGGAGGCGGGAGCAGGGGAGACCCAGTACTTC	CASSLGPPEAGAGETQYF
.	TRBJ2-7	many	TRBV15	TGTGCCACCAGGGATAGCTACGAGCAGTACTTC	CATRDSYEQYF
TRBD1	TRBJ1-5	few	TRBV6-2/TRBV6-3	TGTGCCAGCACCCGGGACAGTCAGGATCAGCCCCAGCATTTT	CASTRDSQDQPQHF
.	TRBJ2-5	many	TRBV12-3/TRBV12-4	TGTGCCAGCAGATGGACACAGCAAGAGACCCAGTACTTC	CASRWTQQETQYF
.	TRBJ1-5	many	TRBV20-1	TGCAGTGCTAGAGATCTAGAGGGGGAGCTCAATCAGCCCCAGCATTTT	CSARDLEGELNQPQHF
TRBD2	TRBJ2-5	few	TRBV5-1	TGCGCCAGCGGGACTAGTGGGGAGACCCAGTACTTC	CASGTSGETQYF
.	TRBJ1-6	many	TRBV4-3	TGCGCCAGCAGCCCACAAGGGATAGGGAAATCACCCCTCCACTTT	CASSPQGIGKSPLHF
TRBD1	TRBJ2-7	many	TRBV7-8	TGTGCCAGCAGCTTAGGGGCAGGGGGTTTCTCCTACGAGCAGTACTTC	CASSLGAGGFSYEQYF
.	TRBJ1-1	many	TRBV27	TGTGCCAGCAGTTTAATTGGAAACGCTGAAGCTTTCTTT	CASSLIGNAEAFF
.	TRBJ1-5	many	TRBV6-4	TGTGCCAGCAGTGACCAGTATAGCAATCAGCCCCAGCATTTT	CASSDQYSNQPQHF
TRBD1	TRBJ2-7	many	TRBV5-1	TGCGCCAGCAGCCCATGGACAGGGGGCGAATCTACCCACTACGAGCAGTACTTC	CASSPWTGGESTHYEQYF
.	TRBJ2-7	many	TRBV5-6	TGTGCCAGCATCCTGGACGGGTCCTACGAGCAGTACTTC	CASILDGSYEQYF
.	TRBJ1-1	many	TRBV6-5	TGTGCCAGCAGTTACGGGCGGGCGAACACTGAAGCTTTCTTT	CASSYGRANTEAFF
.	TRBJ2-4	.	TRBV28	TGTGCCAGCAGTTTAGTGCCGGACAGCAAAAACATTCAGTACTTC	CASSLVPDSKNIQYF
TRBD1	TRBJ2-4	many	TRBV20-1	TGCAGTGCTCAGGGACAGGTGGCCAAAAACATTCAGTACTTC	CSAQGQVAKNIQYF